This TCR beta chain comes out of a study of cytomegalovirus exposure and HLA in healthy donors. CDR3 length equals 13 residues. V was pared by 5 bases and J by 5 bases, with 6 bases of the junction left unmatched. In germline, CDR1 is SEHNR, CDR2 FQNEAQ (reference sequence). Repertoires were generated with immunoSEQ multiplex PCR, while TCRdb's copy carries only in-frame clones and drops some. The sample holds about 360,000 clones, around 86% seen once. Specimen: PBMCs. The chain recombines TRBV7-9 with TRBJ2-7; 7 nucleotides line up with TRBD1. This clonotype was sampled from a woman between 18 and 29 years old in good health and CMV-seronegative. The CDR3 is CASSEGAFDEQYF. The CDR3 DNA reads TGTGCCAGCAGCGAGGGGGCGTTCGACGAGCAGTACTTC.